The clone carrying this T cell receptor (beta chain) has ten or more counts. What it binds is not known. Time point reported: newly diagnosed GD, antithyroid drugs for less than 3 months. PBMCs provided the RNA from which the TCR library was made. Library construction for TCR beta used iRepertoire HTBI primers and Arm-PCR of CDR3 regions. A single record per CDR3 protein comes from TCRdb applying MiXCR to the multiplex PCR reads. The data contain roughly 500,000 distinct CDR3 sequences, 13% of them singletons. V shed 3 bases and J 6 bases; nucleotides not matched to a gene: 7. Per the germline V gene, CDR1 is SNHLY and CDR2 is FYNNEI. This CDR3 comprises 16 residues. The source of the sample is a study of regulatory T cells in long-lasting Graves disease. Study-wide findings and caveats: With persistent disease, TRBV28, TRBJ1-2 and TRBJ2-5 were the favored segments.

This sample was also put to use in a study of T cells in Graves' hyperthyroidism and ophthalmopathy. Per that paper: Clonotypes that were expanded in thyroid above 0.001 mostly appeared in blood too.

The sequence derives from a man aged 25-45 years with Graves disease. This rearrangement joins TRBV2 to TRBJ2-3; TRBD2 aligns across 12 bases. Sequences were derived from peripheral blood mononuclear cells (PBMCs), sampled at new diagnosis, from a patient treated with antithyroid drugs. CDR3 protein: CASSETELAGGDTQYF. The CDR3 DNA reads as TGTGCCAGCAGTGAGACGGAACTAGCGGGAGGCGATACGCAGTATTTT.